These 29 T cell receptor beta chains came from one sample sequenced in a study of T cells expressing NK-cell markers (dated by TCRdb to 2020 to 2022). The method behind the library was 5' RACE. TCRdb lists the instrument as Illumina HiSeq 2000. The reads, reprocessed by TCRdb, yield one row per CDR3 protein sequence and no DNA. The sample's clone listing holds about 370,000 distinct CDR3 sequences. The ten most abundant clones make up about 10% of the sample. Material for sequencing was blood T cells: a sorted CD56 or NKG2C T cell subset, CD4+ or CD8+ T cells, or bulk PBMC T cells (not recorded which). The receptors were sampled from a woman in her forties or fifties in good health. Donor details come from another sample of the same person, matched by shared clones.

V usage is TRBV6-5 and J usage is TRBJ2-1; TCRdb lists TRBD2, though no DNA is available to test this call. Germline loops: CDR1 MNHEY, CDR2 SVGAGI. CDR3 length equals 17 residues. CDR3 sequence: CASSSSPGLAAYNEQFF.

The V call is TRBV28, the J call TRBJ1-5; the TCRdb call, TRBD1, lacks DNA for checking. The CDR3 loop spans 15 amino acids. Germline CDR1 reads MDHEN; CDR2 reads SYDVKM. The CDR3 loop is CASSSRQGVNQPQHF.

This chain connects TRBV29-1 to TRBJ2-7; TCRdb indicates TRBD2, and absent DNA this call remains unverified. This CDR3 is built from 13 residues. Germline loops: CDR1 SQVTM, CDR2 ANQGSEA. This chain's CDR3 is CSVALWGIYEQYF.

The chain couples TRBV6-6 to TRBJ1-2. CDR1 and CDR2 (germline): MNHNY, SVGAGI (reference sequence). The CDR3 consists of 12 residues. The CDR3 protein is CASSYGIDGYTF.

The CDR3 protein is CASSLILGRMNTEAFF. The J gene is TRBJ1-1, the V gene TRBV7-9. Germline-derived CDR1 and CDR2 are SEHNR and FQNEAQ (reference sequence). The CDR3 is 16 amino acids.

The CDR3 sequence is CASSDPLGSGNEQFF. The V call is TRBV12-3 or TRBV12-4, the J call TRBJ2-1; the TCRdb call, TRBD1, lacks DNA for checking. The CDR3 loop spans 15 amino acids.

The CDR3 region is CASLATGGTEAFF. The V gene is TRBV11-2, the J gene TRBJ1-1; TCRdb's D call of TRBD1 is untestable without DNA. Germline V gene lookup returns CDR1 SGHAT and CDR2 FQNNGV. This CDR3 is 13 amino acids long.

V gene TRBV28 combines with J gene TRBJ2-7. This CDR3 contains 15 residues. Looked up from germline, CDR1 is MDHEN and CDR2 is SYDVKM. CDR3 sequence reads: CASSGWMLLSYEQYF.

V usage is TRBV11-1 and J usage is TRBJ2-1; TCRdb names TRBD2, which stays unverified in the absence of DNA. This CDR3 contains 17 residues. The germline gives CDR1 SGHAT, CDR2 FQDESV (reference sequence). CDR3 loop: CASSRSASGSSYNEQFF.

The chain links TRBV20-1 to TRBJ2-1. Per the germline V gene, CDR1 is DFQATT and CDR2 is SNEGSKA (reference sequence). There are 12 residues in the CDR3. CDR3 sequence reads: CSARDTDAEQFF.

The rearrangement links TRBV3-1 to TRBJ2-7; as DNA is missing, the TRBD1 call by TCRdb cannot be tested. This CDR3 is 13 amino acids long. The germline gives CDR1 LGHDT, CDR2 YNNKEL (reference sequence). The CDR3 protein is CASVGTTDWEQYF.

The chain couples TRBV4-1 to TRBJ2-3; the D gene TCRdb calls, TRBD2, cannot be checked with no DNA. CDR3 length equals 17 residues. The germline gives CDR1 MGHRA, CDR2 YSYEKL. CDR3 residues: CASSQDRGGRSGDTQYF.

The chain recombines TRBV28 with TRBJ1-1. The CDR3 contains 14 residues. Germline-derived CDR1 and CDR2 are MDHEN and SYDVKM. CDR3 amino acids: CASTLLKGNTEAFF.

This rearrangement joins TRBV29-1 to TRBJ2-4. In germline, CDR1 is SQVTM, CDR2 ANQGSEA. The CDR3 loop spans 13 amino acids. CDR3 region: CSVLSQAKNIQYF.

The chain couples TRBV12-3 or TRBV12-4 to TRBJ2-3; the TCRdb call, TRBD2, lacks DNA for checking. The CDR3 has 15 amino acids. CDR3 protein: CASSPGTSGTDTQYF.

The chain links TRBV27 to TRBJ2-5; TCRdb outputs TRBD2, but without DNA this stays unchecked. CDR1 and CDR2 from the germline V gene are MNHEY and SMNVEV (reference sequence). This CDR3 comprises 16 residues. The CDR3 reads CASRGPGLSSGETQYF.

CDR3 sequence: CSARLGTSGRGGYNEQFF. The genes are TRBV20-1 and TRBJ2-1; TCRdb outputs TRBD2, but without DNA this stays unchecked. The CDR3 length is 18 residues. The germline gives CDR1 DFQATT, CDR2 SNEGSKA (reference sequence).

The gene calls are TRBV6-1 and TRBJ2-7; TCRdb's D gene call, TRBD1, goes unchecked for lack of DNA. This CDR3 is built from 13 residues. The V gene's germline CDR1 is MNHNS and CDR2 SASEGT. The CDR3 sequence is CASSVRGIYEQYF.

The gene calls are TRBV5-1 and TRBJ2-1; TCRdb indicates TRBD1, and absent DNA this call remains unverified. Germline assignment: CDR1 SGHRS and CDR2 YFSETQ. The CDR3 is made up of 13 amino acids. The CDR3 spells CASERRPLNEQFF.

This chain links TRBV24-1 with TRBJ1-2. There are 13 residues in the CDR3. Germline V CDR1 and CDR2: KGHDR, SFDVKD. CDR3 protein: CATSRNVNYGYTF.

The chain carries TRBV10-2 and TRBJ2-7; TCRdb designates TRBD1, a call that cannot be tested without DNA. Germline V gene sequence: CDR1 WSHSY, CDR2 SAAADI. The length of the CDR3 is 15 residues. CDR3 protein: CATRPLPGQGNEQYF.

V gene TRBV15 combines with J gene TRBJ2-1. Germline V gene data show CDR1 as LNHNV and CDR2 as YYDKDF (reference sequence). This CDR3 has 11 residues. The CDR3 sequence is CASLSGNEQFF.

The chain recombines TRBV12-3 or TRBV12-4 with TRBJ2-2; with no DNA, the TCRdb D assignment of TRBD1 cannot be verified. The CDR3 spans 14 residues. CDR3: CASSLGQGNGELFF.

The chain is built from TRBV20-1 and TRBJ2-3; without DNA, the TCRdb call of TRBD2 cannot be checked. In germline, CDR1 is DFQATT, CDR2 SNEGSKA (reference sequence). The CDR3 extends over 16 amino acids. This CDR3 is CSARDRPRLAGEAQYF.

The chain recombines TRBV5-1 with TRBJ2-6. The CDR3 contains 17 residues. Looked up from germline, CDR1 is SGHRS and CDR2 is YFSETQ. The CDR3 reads CASSSNPSTSGANVLTF.

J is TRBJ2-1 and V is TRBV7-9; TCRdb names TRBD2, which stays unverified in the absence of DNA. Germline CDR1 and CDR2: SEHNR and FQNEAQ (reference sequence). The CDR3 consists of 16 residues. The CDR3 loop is CASSLERASGRYEQFF.

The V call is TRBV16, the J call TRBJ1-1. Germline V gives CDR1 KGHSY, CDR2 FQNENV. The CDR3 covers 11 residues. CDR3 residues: CASTVGTEAFF.

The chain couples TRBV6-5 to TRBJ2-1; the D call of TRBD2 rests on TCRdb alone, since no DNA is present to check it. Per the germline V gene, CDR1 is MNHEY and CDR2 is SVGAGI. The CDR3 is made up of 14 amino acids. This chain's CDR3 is CASSPADGGEKQFF.

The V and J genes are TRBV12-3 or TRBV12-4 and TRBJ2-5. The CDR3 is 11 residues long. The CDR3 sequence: CASSRLETQYF.